These T cell receptor beta chains were read from a single sample in a study of cytomegalovirus exposure and HLA in healthy donors. TCRdb's table, derived via immunoSEQ multiplex PCR, lists solely in-frame clones and lacks some. Among around 110,000 clones listed, about 69% were seen once. Sequenced material: PBMCs. The receptors were gathered from a woman under 30 in good health and CMV-seronegative. The CDR3 runs from the conserved cysteine through the conserved F or W. The D gene is left open where the match is weak. Rows give clone size only sometimes, using once, few, many, or a class for an expanded clone.

abundance,d_gene,v_gene,j_gene,CDR3aa,CDR3nt
NA,TRBD1,TRBV25-1,TRBJ2-1,CASSLETGGKDEQFF,TGTGCCAGCAGTCTGGAGACAGGGGGCAAGGATGAGCAGTTCTTC
few,NA,TRBV2,TRBJ1-5,CASSDITENQPQHF,TGTGCCAGCAGTGATATAACGGAGAATCAGCCCCAGCATTTT
once,NA,TRBV30,TRBJ1-2,CAWSVGGAYGYTF,TGTGCCTGGAGTGTAGGAGGGGCCTATGGCTACACCTTC
few,NA,TRBV7-6,TRBJ1-5,CASSLGTFQPQHF,TGTGCCAGCAGCTTAGGGACTTTTCAGCCCCAGCATTTT
NA,TRBD1,TRBV6-5,TRBJ1-2,CASSYSTGTGNGYTF,TGTGCCAGCAGTTACTCGACCGGGACAGGGAATGGCTACACCTTC
NA,TRBD1,TRBV5-1,TRBJ1-4,CASSLTQGAGKLFF,TGCGCCAGCAGCTTGACGCAGGGGGCGGGAAAACTGTTTTTT
NA,NA,TRBV29-1,TRBJ2-3,CSVVTGQASFTDTQYF,TGCAGCGTTGTGACCGGTCAGGCGTCCTTCACAGATACGCAGTATTTT
NA,NA,TRBV5-1,TRBJ2-1,CASSLEQGGWNEQFF,TGCGCCAGCAGCTTGGAGCAGGGAGGTTGGAATGAGCAGTTCTTC
once,NA,TRBV11-2,TRBJ1-1,CASSLFSQAWDTEAFF,TGTGCCAGCAGCTTATTCTCCCAGGCCTGGGACACTGAAGCTTTCTTT
few,NA,TRBV16,TRBJ1-1,CASSQSWGGNTEAFF,TGTGCCAGCAGCCAATCGTGGGGAGGGAACACTGAAGCTTTCTTT
NA,NA,TRBV5-1,TRBJ1-4,CASSLGYPSGENEKLFF,TGCGCCAGCAGCTTGGGATACCCGTCAGGGGAGAATGAAAAACTGTTTTTT
once,NA,TRBV7-9,TRBJ2-1,CASSLALATYNEQFF,TGTGCCAGCAGCTTAGCGCTGGCCACCTACAATGAGCAGTTCTTC
NA,TRBD2,TRBV2,TRBJ2-5,CASYGGRHQETQYF,TGTGCCAGCTACGGCGGGAGACACCAAGAGACCCAGTACTTC
NA,TRBD1,TRBV4-1,TRBJ2-7,CASSQLPGGTGAYEQYF,TGCGCCAGCAGCCAACTCCCGGGAGGGACAGGGGCCTACGAGCAGTACTTC
NA,NA,TRBV27,TRBJ1-4,CASSLSATEKLFF,TGTGCCAGCAGTTTATCCGCCACAGAAAAACTGTTTTTT
NA,NA,TRBV28,TRBJ2-3,CASSSPTGGKTDTQYF,TGTGCCAGCAGTAGCCCAACGGGGGGCAAGACAGATACGCAGTATTTT
NA,NA,TRBV5-1,TRBJ1-1,CASSLGQSNTEAFF,TGCGCCAGCAGCTTGGGCCAGTCGAACACTGAAGCTTTCTTT
NA,NA,TRBV13,TRBJ1-3,CASRTGGSRSGNTIYF,TGTGCCAGCAGAACGGGTGGGTCCCGCTCTGGAAACACCATATATTTT
few,TRBD2,TRBV29-1,TRBJ2-7,CSVGEGLGSGEQYF,TGCAGCGTTGGGGAGGGGCTCGGTTCAGGCGAGCAGTACTTC
NA,NA,TRBV15,TRBJ1-5,CATSRGFGSNQPQHF,TGTGCCACCAGCAGAGGATTCGGGAGCAATCAGCCCCAGCATTTT
NA,NA,TRBV7-2,TRBJ1-1,CASSLAGTKTQGRAFF,TGTGCCAGCAGCTTAGCAGGGACCAAGACGCAGGGGCGAGCTTTCTTT
NA,NA,TRBV7-9,TRBJ2-5,CASSLVREETQYF,TGTGCCAGCAGCTTAGTTCGGGAGGAGACCCAGTACTTC
NA,NA,TRBV5-1,TRBJ2-7,CASSLDRAPYEQYF,TGCGCCAGCAGCTTGGACAGGGCCCCCTACGAGCAGTACTTC
NA,NA,TRBV29-1,TRBJ1-1,CSVPRGINTEAFF,TGCAGCGTCCCTCGAGGGATCAACACTGAAGCTTTCTTT
NA,TRBD1,TRBV6-5,TRBJ1-1,CASSYLRTDRVTEAFF,TGTGCCAGCAGTTACTTACGTACCGACAGGGTGACTGAAGCTTTCTTT
NA,TRBD2,TRBV7-9,TRBJ2-3,CASSFGLAGGVISTDTQYF,TGTGCCAGCAGCTTCGGACTAGCGGGGGGTGTGATCAGCACAGATACGCAGTATTTT
NA,TRBD1,TRBV7-9,TRBJ2-1,CASSSFTGTGGQGEQFF,TGTGCCAGCAGCTCTTTCACAGGGACAGGGGGCCAAGGTGAGCAGTTCTTC
NA,TRBD1,TRBV30,TRBJ2-3,CAWSQGGSTDTQYF,TGTGCCTGGTCACAGGGGGGTAGCACAGATACGCAGTATTTT
NA,NA,TRBV28,TRBJ1-2,CASRPGGNYGYTF,TGTGCCAGCAGGCCGGGGGGGAACTATGGCTACACCTTC
NA,NA,TRBV28,TRBJ2-7,CASSLTPRGYEQYF,TGTGCCAGCAGTTTAACCCCCCGGGGCTACGAGCAGTACTTC
NA,TRBD1,TRBV27,TRBJ2-7,CASSWGQGYEQYF,TGTGCCAGCAGTTGGGGACAGGGCTACGAGCAGTACTTC
NA,NA,TRBV2,TRBJ2-3,CASSPDRNTDTQYF,TGTGCCAGCAGCCCTGACAGGAACACAGATACGCAGTATTTT
NA,NA,TRBV4-1,TRBJ1-2,CASSQERGTSNYGYTF,TGCGCCAGCAGCCAAGAAAGGGGGACCTCCAACTATGGCTACACCTTC
NA,TRBD2,TRBV10-1,TRBJ2-7,CASQGLAGPYEQYF,TGCGCCAGCCAGGGACTAGCGGGACCATACGAGCAGTACTTC
NA,TRBD1,TRBV6-5,TRBJ1-5,CASRLSTGDQPQHF,TGTGCCAGCAGACTTTCGACAGGGGACCAGCCCCAGCATTTT
NA,TRBD1,TRBV27,TRBJ1-5,CASSPTQGDGQPQHF,TGTGCCAGCAGTCCCACTCAGGGGGACGGACAGCCCCAGCATTTT
NA,NA,TRBV19,TRBJ1-2,CASYWPGLPNYGYTF,TGTGCCAGTTACTGGCCAGGACTGCCCAACTATGGCTACACCTTC
NA,TRBD1,TRBV19,TRBJ1-6,CASSATGVPNSPLHF,TGTGCCAGTAGTGCCACAGGGGTCCCCAATTCACCCCTCCACTTT
few,TRBD2,TRBV13,TRBJ2-2,CASSPGTSGDTGELFF,TGTGCCAGCAGCCCCGGGACTAGCGGGGACACCGGGGAGCTGTTTTTT
NA,TRBD1,TRBV7-2,TRBJ2-7,CASSLGQGFHEQYF,TGTGCCAGCAGCTTGGGACAGGGTTTCCACGAGCAGTACTTC
NA,NA,TRBV7-9,TRBJ2-7,CASRPTTGGVDQYF,TGTGCCAGCAGACCTACGACAGGTGGGGTCGACCAGTACTTC
NA,NA,TRBV5-1,TRBJ2-5,CASTPDTGSVETQYF,TGCGCCAGCACCCCCGATACAGGGTCCGTGGAGACCCAGTACTTC
NA,NA,TRBV28,TRBJ1-1,CASSIHRPGNTEAFF,TGTGCCAGCAGTATACATCGACCGGGGAACACTGAAGCTTTCTTT
NA,TRBD2,TRBV5-4,TRBJ2-5,CASSLLAGGQETQYF,TGTGCCAGCAGCTTGTTAGCGGGGGGCCAAGAGACCCAGTACTTC
NA,TRBD1,TRBV28,TRBJ1-5,CASRETGLGQPQHF,TGTGCCAGCAGGGAGACAGGGTTGGGGCAGCCCCAGCATTTT
once,NA,TRBV21-1,TRBJ1-2,CASSKFRHFGGNYGYTF,TGTGCCAGCAGCAAATTTCGTCATTTCGGGGGTAACTATGGCTACACCTTC
NA,NA,TRBV5-1,TRBJ1-2,CASSFQDRLNYGYTF,TGCGCCAGCAGCTTCCAGGACAGATTAAACTATGGCTACACCTTC
few,NA,TRBV28,TRBJ2-7,CASTPSHRDYEQYF,TGTGCCAGCACCCCCAGTCACAGGGACTACGAGCAGTACTTC